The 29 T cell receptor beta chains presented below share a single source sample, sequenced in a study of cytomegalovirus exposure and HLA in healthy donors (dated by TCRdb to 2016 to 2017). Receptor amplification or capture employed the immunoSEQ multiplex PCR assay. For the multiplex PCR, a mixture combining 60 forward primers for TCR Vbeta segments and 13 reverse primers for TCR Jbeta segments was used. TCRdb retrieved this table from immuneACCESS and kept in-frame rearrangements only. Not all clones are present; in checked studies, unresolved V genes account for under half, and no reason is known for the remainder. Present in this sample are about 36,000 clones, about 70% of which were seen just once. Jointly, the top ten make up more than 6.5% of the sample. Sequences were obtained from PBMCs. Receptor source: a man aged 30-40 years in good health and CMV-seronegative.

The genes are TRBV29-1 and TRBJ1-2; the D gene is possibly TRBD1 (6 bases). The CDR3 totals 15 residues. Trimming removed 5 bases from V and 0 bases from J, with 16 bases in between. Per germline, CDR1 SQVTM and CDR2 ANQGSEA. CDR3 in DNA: TGCAGCGTTCACGGCAGGGGTCTCTCTAACTATGGCTACACCTTC. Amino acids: CSVHGRGLSNYGYTF.

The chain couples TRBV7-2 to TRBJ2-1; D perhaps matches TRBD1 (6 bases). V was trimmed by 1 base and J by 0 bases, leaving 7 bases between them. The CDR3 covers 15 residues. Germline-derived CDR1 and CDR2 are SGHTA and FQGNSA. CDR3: CASSLGRGSYNEQFF. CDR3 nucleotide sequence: TGTGCCAGCAGCTTAGGCAGGGGCTCCTACAATGAGCAGTTCTTC.

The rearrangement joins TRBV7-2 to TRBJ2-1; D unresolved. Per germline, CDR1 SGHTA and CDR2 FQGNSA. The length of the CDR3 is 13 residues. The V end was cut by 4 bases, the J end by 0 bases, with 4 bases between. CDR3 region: CASSSSSYNEQFF. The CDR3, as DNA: TGTGCCAGCAGCTCGAGCTCCTACAATGAGCAGTTCTTC.

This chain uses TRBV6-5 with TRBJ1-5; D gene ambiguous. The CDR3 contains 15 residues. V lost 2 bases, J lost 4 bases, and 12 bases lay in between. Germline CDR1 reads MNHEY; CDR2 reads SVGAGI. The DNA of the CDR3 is TGTGCCAGCAGTTACACACAGAGTTCTAATCAGCCCCAGCATTTT. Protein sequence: CASSYTQSSNQPQHF.

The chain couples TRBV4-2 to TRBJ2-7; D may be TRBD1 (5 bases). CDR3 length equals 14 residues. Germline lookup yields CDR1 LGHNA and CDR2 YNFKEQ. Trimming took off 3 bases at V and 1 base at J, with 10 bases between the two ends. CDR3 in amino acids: CASSHRTYSYEQYF. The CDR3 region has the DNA TGTGCCAGCAGCCACCGGACATATTCCTACGAGCAGTACTTC.

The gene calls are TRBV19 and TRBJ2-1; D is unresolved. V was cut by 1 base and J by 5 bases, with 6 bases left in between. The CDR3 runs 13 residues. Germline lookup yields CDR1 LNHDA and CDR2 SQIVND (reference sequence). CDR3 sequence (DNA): TGTGCCAGTAGTATAGTACTCAACAATGAGCAGTTCTTC. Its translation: CASSIVLNNEQFF.

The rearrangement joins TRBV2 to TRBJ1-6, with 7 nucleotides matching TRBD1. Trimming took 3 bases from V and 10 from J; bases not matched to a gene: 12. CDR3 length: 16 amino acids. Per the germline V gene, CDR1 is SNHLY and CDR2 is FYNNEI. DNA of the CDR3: TGTGCCAGCAGTGAGCAAGGGGGCAGACAGGAATCACCCCTCCACTTT. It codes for CASSEQGGRQESPLHF.

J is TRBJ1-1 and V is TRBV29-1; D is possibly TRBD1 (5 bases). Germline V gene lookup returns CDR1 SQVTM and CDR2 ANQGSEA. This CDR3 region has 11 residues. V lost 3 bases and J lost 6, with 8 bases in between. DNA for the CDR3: TGCAGCGTTGACGTAGGGGCTGAAGCTTTCTTT. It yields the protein CSVDVGAEAFF.

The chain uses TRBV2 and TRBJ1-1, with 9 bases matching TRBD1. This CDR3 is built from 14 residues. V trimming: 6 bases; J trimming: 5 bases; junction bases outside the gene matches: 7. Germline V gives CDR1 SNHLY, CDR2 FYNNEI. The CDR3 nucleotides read TGTGCCAGCAGAGTGACAGGGGGGGTGACTGAAGCTTTCTTT. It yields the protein CASRVTGGVTEAFF.

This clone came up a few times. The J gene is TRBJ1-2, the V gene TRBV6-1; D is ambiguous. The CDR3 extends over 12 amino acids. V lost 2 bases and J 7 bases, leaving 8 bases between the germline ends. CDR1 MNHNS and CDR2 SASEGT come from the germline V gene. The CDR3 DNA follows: TGTGCCAGCAGTGAACTCGGGGTTGGCTACACCTTC. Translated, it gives CASSELGVGYTF.

CDR3 region: CASSHTTAPGGGYTF. DNA for the CDR3: TGCGCCAGCAGCCATACGACCGCACCCGGGGGAGGCTACACCTTC. V usage is TRBV4-3 and J usage is TRBJ1-2, with a possible D match to TRBD1 (5 bases). Germline CDR1 is LGHNA and CDR2 is YSLEER. There are 15 residues in the CDR3. V was trimmed by 3 bases and J by 8 bases, leaving 19 bases between them.

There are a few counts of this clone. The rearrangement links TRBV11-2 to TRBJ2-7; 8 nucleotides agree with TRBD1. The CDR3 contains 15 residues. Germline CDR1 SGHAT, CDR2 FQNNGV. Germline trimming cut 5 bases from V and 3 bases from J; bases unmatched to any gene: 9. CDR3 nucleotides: TGTGCCAGCAGCGCGCAGGGGGCCATAGGCTACGAGCAGTACTTC. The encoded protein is CASSAQGAIGYEQYF.

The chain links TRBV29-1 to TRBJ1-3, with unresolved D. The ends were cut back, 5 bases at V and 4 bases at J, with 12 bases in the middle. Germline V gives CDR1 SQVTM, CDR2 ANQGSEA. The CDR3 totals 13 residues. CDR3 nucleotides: TGCAGCGTTCTCGGGGAGTCAGGAAACACCATATATTTT. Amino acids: CSVLGESGNTIYF.

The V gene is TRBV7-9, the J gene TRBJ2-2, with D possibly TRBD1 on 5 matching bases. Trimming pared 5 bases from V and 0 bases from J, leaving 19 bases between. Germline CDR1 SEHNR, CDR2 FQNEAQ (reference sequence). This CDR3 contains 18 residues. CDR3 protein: CASSQSSQGTANTGELFF. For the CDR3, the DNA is TGTGCCAGCAGCCAATCCTCCCAGGGAACCGCGAACACCGGGGAGCTGTTTTTT. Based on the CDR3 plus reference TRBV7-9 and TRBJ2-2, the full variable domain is DTGVSQNPRHKITKRGQNVTFRCDPISEHNRLYWYRQTLGQGPEFLTYFQNEAQLEKSRLLSDRFSAERPKGSFSTLEIQRTEQGDSAMYLCASSQSSQGTANTGELFFGEGSRLTVL.

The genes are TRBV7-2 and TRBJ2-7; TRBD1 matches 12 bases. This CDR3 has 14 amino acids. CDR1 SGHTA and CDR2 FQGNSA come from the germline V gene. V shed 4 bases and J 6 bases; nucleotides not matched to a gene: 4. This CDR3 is CASSSGQGASEQYF. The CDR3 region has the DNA TGTGCCAGCAGCTCGGGACAGGGGGCTTCCGAGCAGTACTTC.

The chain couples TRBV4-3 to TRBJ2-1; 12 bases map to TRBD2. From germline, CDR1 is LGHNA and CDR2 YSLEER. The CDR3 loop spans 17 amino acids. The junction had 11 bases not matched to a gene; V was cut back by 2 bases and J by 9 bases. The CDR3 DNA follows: TGCGCCAGCAGCCAAACCTCACTAGCGGGGGGCCCCCTTGAGCAGTTCTTC. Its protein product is CASSQTSLAGGPLEQFF.

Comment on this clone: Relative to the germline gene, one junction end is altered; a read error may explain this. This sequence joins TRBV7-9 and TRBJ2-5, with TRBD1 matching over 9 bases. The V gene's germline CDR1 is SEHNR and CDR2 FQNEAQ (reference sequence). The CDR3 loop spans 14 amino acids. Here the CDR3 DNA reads TGTGCCAGCAGCCATACAGGGGGCGACGAGACCCAGCACTTC. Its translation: CASSHTGGDETQHF.

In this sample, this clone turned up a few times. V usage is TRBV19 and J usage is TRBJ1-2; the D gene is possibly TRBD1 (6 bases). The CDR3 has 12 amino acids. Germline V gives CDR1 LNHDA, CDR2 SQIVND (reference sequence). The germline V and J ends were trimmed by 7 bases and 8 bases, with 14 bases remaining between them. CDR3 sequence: CASKTGSYGYTF. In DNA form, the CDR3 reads TGTGCCAGTAAAACAGGGTCGTACGGCTACACCTTC.

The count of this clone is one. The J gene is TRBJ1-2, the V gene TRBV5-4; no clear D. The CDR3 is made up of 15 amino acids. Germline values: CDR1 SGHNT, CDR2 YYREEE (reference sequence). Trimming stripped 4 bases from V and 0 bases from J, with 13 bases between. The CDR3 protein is CASSRPGDPNYGYTF. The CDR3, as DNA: TGTGCCAGCAGCCGTCCGGGAGACCCTAACTATGGCTACACCTTC.

The CDR3 sequence is CASSSHGQGGSPLHF. In DNA form, the CDR3 reads TGTGCCAGCAGCTCCCACGGACAGGGAGGTTCACCCCTCCACTTT. The rearrangement joins TRBV11-1 to TRBJ1-6, with 8 nucleotides matching TRBD1. Germline trimming cut 4 bases from V and 9 bases from J; bases unmatched to any gene: 8. CDR3 length: 15 amino acids. Germline V CDR1 and CDR2: SGHAT, FQDESV (reference sequence). Full variable domain (rest looked up from reference TRBV11-1 and TRBJ1-6): EAEVAQSPRYKITEKSQAVAFWCDPISGHATLYWYRQILGQGPELLVQFQDESVVDDSQLPKDRFSAERLKGVDSTLKIQPAELGDSAMYLCASSSHGQGGSPLHFGNGTRLTVT.

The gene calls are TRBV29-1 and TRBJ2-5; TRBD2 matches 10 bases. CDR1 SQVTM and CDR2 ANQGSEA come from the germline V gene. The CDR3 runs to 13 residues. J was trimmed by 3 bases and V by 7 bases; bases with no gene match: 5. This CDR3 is CSGGLAVKETQYF. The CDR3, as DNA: TGCAGCGGTGGACTAGCGGTGAAAGAGACCCAGTACTTC.

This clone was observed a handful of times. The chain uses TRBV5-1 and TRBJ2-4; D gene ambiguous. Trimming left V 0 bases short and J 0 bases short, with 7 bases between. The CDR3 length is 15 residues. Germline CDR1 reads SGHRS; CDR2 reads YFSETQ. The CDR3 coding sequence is TGCGCCAGCAGCTTGGCAGACTTAGCCAAAAACATTCAGTACTTC. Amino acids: CASSLADLAKNIQYF.

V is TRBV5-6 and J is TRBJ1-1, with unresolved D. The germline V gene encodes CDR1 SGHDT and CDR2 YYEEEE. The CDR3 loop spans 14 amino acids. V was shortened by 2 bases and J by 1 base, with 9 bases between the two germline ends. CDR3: CASSFRGRNTEAFF. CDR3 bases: TGTGCCAGCAGCTTCCGGGGTCGGAACACTGAAGCTTTCTTT.

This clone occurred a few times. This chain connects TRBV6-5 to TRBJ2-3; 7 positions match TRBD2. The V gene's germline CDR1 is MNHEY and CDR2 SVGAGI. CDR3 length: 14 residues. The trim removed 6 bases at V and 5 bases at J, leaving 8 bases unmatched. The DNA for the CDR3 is TGTGCCAGCAGCCCCGGACTAGGTTTAGATACGCAGTATTTT. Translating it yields CASSPGLGLDTQYF.

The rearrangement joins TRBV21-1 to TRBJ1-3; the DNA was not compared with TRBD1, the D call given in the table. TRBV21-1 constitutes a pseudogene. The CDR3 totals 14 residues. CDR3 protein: CASSIQGSGNTIYF. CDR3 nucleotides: TGTGCCAGCAGCATCCAGGGCTCTGGAAACACCATATATTTT.

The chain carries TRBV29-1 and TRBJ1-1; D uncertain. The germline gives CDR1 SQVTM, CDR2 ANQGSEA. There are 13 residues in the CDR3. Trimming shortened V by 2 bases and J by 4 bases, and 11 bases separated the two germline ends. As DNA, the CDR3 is TGCAGCGTTGAAATTGGAGGTGCCACTGAAGCTTTCTTT. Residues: CSVEIGGATEAFF. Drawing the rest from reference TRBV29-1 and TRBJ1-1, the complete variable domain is SAVISQKPSRDICQRGTSLTIQCQVDSQVTMMFWYRQQPGQSLTLIATANQGSEATYESGFVIDKFPISRPNLTFSTLTVSNMSPEDSSIYLCSVEIGGATEAFFGQGTRLTVV.

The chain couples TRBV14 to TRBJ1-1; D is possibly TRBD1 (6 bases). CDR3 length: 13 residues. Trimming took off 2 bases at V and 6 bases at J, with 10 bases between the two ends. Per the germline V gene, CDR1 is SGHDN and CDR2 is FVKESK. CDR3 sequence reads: CASSQYRVSEAFF. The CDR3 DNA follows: TGTGCCAGCAGCCAATACAGGGTTTCTGAAGCTTTCTTT.

In DNA form, the CDR3 reads TGTGCCAGCAGCAATTTAAGAGGGTTGGAGACCCAGTACTTC. Translated: CASSNLRGLETQYF. V gene TRBV21-1 combines with J gene TRBJ2-5; the D call of TRBD2 is as the table states it, not checked on the DNA. TRBV21-1 is deemed a pseudogene. The CDR3 consists of 14 residues.

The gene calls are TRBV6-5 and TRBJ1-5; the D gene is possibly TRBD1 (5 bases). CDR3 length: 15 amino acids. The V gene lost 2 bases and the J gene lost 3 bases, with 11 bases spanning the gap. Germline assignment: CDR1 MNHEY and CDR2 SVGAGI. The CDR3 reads CASSYGQGHNQPQHF. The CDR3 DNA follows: TGTGCCAGCAGTTACGGGCAGGGCCACAATCAGCCCCAGCATTTT.